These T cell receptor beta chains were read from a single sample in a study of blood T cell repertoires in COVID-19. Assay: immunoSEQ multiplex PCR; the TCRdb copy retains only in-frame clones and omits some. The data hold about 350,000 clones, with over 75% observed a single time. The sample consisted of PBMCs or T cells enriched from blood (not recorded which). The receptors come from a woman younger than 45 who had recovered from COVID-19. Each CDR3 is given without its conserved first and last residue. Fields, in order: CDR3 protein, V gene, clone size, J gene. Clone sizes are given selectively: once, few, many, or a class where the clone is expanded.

CDR3aa: ASSGTSGGSKETQY; v_gene: TRBV10-1; abundance: -; j_gene: TRBJ2-5
CDR3aa: ASSQGSGNQPQH; v_gene: TRBV3-1/TRBV3-2; abundance: -; j_gene: TRBJ1-5
CDR3aa: ASSSDREASPLH; v_gene: TRBV18; abundance: -; j_gene: TRBJ1-6
CDR3aa: ASSTGQAAYEQY; v_gene: TRBV6-5; abundance: few; j_gene: TRBJ2-7
CDR3aa: ASSRQGLSGNTIY; v_gene: TRBV25-1; abundance: -; j_gene: TRBJ1-3
CDR3aa: ASSQEGGRGYT; v_gene: TRBV4-1; abundance: -; j_gene: TRBJ1-2
CDR3aa: AWSTGSSGNTIY; v_gene: TRBV30; abundance: -; j_gene: TRBJ1-3
CDR3aa: ASSQGLAGVDTQY; v_gene: TRBV4-3; abundance: few; j_gene: TRBJ2-3
CDR3aa: ASSLRSTSTDTQY; v_gene: TRBV3-1/TRBV3-2; abundance: -; j_gene: TRBJ2-3
CDR3aa: SVDEGVFTEAF; v_gene: TRBV29-1; abundance: -; j_gene: TRBJ1-1
CDR3aa: ASSDRARTEAF; v_gene: TRBV12-3/TRBV12-4; abundance: -; j_gene: TRBJ1-1